The 26 T cell receptor beta chains listed next were all sequenced from one sample in a study of memory CD4+ T cells and cytomegalovirus serostatus. The sort gate was single viable CD3+CD4+CD8-CD45RO+ cells for memory CD4+ T cells. Clones were sequenced by immunoSEQ multiplex PCR, and TCRdb holds only the in-frame ones, with some missing. Of around 50,000 clones in the sample, roughly three quarters were seen once. The sequenced sample was memory CD4+ T cells from blood. All receptors come from an adult in good health and CMV-seronegative.

The chain combines TRBV4-3 with TRBJ1-4; D might be TRBD1 (5 bases). This CDR3 region has 16 residues. V was cut by 2 bases and J by 0 bases, with 10 bases left in between. CDR1 and CDR2 from the germline V gene are LGHNA and YSLEER. The CDR3 sequence: CASSQLGHATNEKLFF. Written as DNA, the CDR3 is TGCGCCAGCAGCCAACTCGGACACGCAACTAATGAAAAACTGTTTTTT.

This sequence joins TRBV20-1 and TRBJ1-1; unclear D gene. This CDR3 has 11 residues. CDR1 is DFQATT, CDR2 SNEGSKA, per germline (reference sequence). With 3 bases removed from V and 4 bases from J, the gap between germline ends came to 6 bases. The CDR3 loop is CSARRSTEAFF. CDR3 sequence (DNA): TGCAGTGCTAGGCGAAGCACTGAAGCTTTCTTT.

The rearrangement links TRBV9 to TRBJ1-1; 9 nucleotides align to TRBD1. CDR3 size: 14 residues. Germline V gene sequence: CDR1 SGDLS, CDR2 YYNGEE. V lost 7 bases, J lost 6 bases, and 10 bases stayed unmatched. For the CDR3, the DNA is TGTGCCAGCTCCTTCCGGGGACAGGGTGCTGAAGCTTTCTTT. It translates to CASSFRGQGAEAFF.

V and J are TRBV9 and TRBJ2-1, with unresolved D. The V gene's germline CDR1 is SGDLS and CDR2 YYNGEE. CDR3 size: 12 residues. The V end lost 0 bases, the J end lost 7 bases, and 5 bases lay between the germline ends. The DNA of the CDR3 is TGTGCCAGCAGCGTAGGAAGGAATGAGCAGTTCTTC. Amino acid sequence: CASSVGRNEQFF.

V is TRBV2 and J is TRBJ1-5; 7 bases match TRBD1. V shed 9 bases, J shed 4 bases, and the junction held 12 bases outside the gene matches. Looked up from germline, CDR1 is SNHLY and CDR2 is FYNNEI. The CDR3 has 15 amino acids. CDR3 nucleotide sequence: TGTGCCAGTTTACTTGAACAGGGGCTGAATCAGCCCCAGCATTTT. Translation: CASLLEQGLNQPQHF.

The genes are TRBV7-2 and TRBJ1-1; 7 bases are a match to TRBD1. The CDR3 extends over 17 amino acids. J was trimmed by 7 bases and V by 4 bases; bases with no gene match: 18. Looked up from germline, CDR1 is SGHTA and CDR2 is FQGNSA. The CDR3 is CASSSLTGNRRKGEAFF. CDR3 bases: TGTGCCAGCAGCTCCCTGACAGGGAACAGGCGAAAGGGTGAAGCTTTCTTT. Full variable domain (missing parts from reference TRBV7-2 and TRBJ1-1): GAGVSQSPSNKVTEKGKDVELRCDPISGHTALYWYRQSLGQGLEFLIYFQGNSAPDKSGLPSDRFSAERTGGSVSTLTIQRTQQEDSAVYLCASSSLTGNRRKGEAFFGQGTRLTVV.

The genes are TRBV4-1 and TRBJ2-7; TRBD1 matches at 7 bases. The germline V gene encodes CDR1 MGHRA and CDR2 YSYEKL. The CDR3 is made up of 14 amino acids. With V trimmed by 1 base and J by 4 bases, 4 bases remained unmatched. The CDR3 loop is CASSQAYRGYEQYF. CDR3 nucleotides: TGCGCCAGCAGCCAAGCGTACAGGGGATACGAGCAGTACTTC.

This chain connects TRBV2 to TRBJ1-1; 7 nucleotides align to TRBD1. CDR1 SNHLY and CDR2 FYNNEI come from the germline V gene. With 6 bases clipped from V and 1 base from J, the junction kept 5 bases outside the gene matches. There are 14 residues in the CDR3. The CDR3 nucleotides read TGTGCCAGCAGCAAGGACAGGACGAACACTGAAGCTTTCTTT. Amino acids: CASSKDRTNTEAFF.

The rearrangement links TRBV7-3 to TRBJ2-1; a possible D gene is TRBD2 (5 bases). Trimming took 3 bases from V and 4 from J, leaving 13 bases between them. The CDR3 totals 15 residues. Looked up from germline, CDR1 is SGHTA and CDR2 is FQGTGA. The DNA of the CDR3 is TGTGCCAGCAGCTTCTCCAGCGGCAGTTACAATGAGCAGTTCTTC. Its protein is CASSFSSGSYNEQFF.

The rearrangement links TRBV18 to TRBJ2-3; a weak D match, TRBD1 (7 bases). V was pared by 4 bases and J by 1 base, with 9 bases between. Germline CDR1 and CDR2: KGHSH and LQKENI. This CDR3 contains 14 residues. DNA for the CDR3: TGTGCCAGCTCACGCGGGACAGGCACAGATACGCAGTATTTT. Its translation: CASSRGTGTDTQYF.

The chain couples TRBV4-3 to TRBJ2-1, with D perhaps TRBD1 (6 bases). The germline gives CDR1 LGHNA, CDR2 YSLEER. V was shortened by 0 bases and J by 4 bases, with 13 bases between the two germline ends. CDR3 length equals 16 residues. CDR3 in DNA: TGCGCCAGCAGCCAAGAAAGACAGGTCCCGTACAATGAGCAGTTCTTC. It encodes CASSQERQVPYNEQFF.

The V gene is TRBV2, the J gene TRBJ2-7; TRBD2 aligns across 7 bases. From germline, CDR1 is SNHLY and CDR2 FYNNEI. This CDR3 is built from 15 residues. V trimming: 8 bases; J trimming: 2 bases; junction bases outside the gene matches: 12. DNA of the CDR3: TGTGCCAGCGGGGGGGGAGGGAGTTCCACCTACGAGCAGTACTTC. This gives the protein CASGGGGSSTYEQYF.

The V and J genes are TRBV7-9 and TRBJ2-6; 8 nucleotides align to TRBD2. With V trimmed by 1 base and J by 0 bases, 8 bases remained unmatched. CDR1 SEHNR and CDR2 FQNEAQ come from the germline V gene (reference sequence). The CDR3 runs 19 residues. The CDR3 loop reads CASSLGVGLAGSGANVLTF. The CDR3 DNA sequence: TGTGCCAGCAGCTTAGGGGTGGGTCTAGCGGGCTCTGGGGCCAACGTCCTGACTTTC. The complete variable domain, with remaining parts taken from reference TRBV7-9 and TRBJ2-6, reads DTGVSQNPRHKITKRGQNVTFRCDPISEHNRLYWYRQTLGQGPEFLTYFQNEAQLEKSRLLSDRFSAERPKGSFSTLEIQRTEQGDSAMYLCASSLGVGLAGSGANVLTFGAGSRLTVL.

The chain employs TRBV19 and TRBJ1-2, with D maybe TRBD1 (6 bases). V was pared by 6 bases and J by 2 bases, with 16 bases between. Germline-derived CDR1 and CDR2 are LNHDA and SQIVND (reference sequence). CDR3 length: 15 amino acids. The CDR3 region is CASSPRRGSNYGYTF. Written as DNA, the CDR3 is TGTGCCAGTAGCCCACGGAGGGGGTCCAACTATGGCTACACCTTC.

This clone was seen once. This sequence joins TRBV7-2 and TRBJ2-3; D is ambiguous. Deletions cut 5 bases from V and 2 bases from J, with 14 bases between. The germline V gene has CDR1 SGHTA and CDR2 FQGNSA. The CDR3 is 15 amino acids. The CDR3 protein is CASSRQQGPTDTQYF. In nucleotides, the CDR3 is TGTGCCAGCAGCCGACAACAAGGCCCCACAGATACGCAGTATTTT.

The table lists this clone with a few counts. The chain links TRBV6-1 to TRBJ1-6; D is possibly TRBD1 (5 bases). The CDR3 consists of 12 residues. Germline V lookup: CDR1 MNHNS, CDR2 SASEGT. Trimming pared 7 bases from V and 9 bases from J, leaving 10 bases between. The CDR3 is CASTPGTSPLHF. The CDR3 region has the DNA TGTGCCAGCACTCCCGGGACTTCACCCCTCCACTTT.

This clone was detected a few times. V usage is TRBV19 and J usage is TRBJ1-5; the match to TRBD1 covers 7 bases. Germline loops: CDR1 LNHDA, CDR2 SQIVND (reference sequence). CDR3 length: 14 amino acids. Losses at the gene ends were 5 bases for V and 6 bases for J; bases not matched to a gene: 7. The CDR3 reads CASSWGEGAQPQHF. The CDR3 region has the DNA TGTGCCAGTAGTTGGGGGGAGGGGGCTCAGCCCCAGCATTTT.

The chain uses TRBV6-1 and TRBJ2-7, with 7 bases identical to TRBD1. The J segment lost 2 bases and the V segment lost 10 bases, leaving 11 bases of the junction unmatched. Germline CDR1 and CDR2: MNHNS and SASEGT. The CDR3 is made up of 14 amino acids. The CDR3 nucleotides are TGTGCCACTACGAAGGGGACAGATACCTACGAGCAGTACTTC. Residues: CATTKGTDTYEQYF.

The V call is TRBV19, the J call TRBJ2-3; D gene unclear. CDR3 length: 15 residues. Germline V lookup: CDR1 LNHDA, CDR2 SQIVND (reference sequence). The germline V and J ends were trimmed by 3 bases and 0 bases, with 10 bases remaining between them. The DNA of the CDR3 is TGTGCCAGTAGTATGTCTGGATTTAGCACAGATACGCAGTATTTT. The encoded protein is CASSMSGFSTDTQYF. Full variable domain (missing parts from reference TRBV19 and TRBJ2-3): DGGITQSPKYLFRKEGQNVTLSCEQNLNHDAMYWYRQDPGQGLRLIYYSQIVNDFQKGDIAEGYSVSREKKESFPLTVTSAQKNPTAFYLCASSMSGFSTDTQYFGPGTRLTVL.

V gene TRBV18 combines with J gene TRBJ1-1; D gene ambiguous. The germline V gene has CDR1 KGHSH and CDR2 LQKENI. The ends were cut back, 2 bases at V and 0 bases at J, with 10 bases in the middle. There are 15 residues in the CDR3. CDR3 loop: CASSPRQTLNTEAFF. The CDR3 DNA follows: TGTGCCAGCTCACCAAGGCAGACGCTGAACACTGAAGCTTTCTTT.

Judged by abundance, this clone is medium-sized. V gene TRBV2 combines with J gene TRBJ2-5, with no clear D. Trimming took off 4 bases at V and 1 base at J, with 4 bases between the two ends. Germline CDR1 and CDR2: SNHLY and FYNNEI. The CDR3 extends over 12 amino acids. The CDR3 DNA reads as TGTGCCAGCAGTGCCCCCCAAGAGACCCAGTACTTC. This sequence encodes CASSAPQETQYF. Full variable domain (rest looked up from reference TRBV2 and TRBJ2-5): EPEVTQTPSHQVTQMGQEVILRCVPISNHLYFYWYRQILGQKVEFLVSFYNNEISEKSEIFDDQFSVERPDGSNFTLKIRSTKLEDSAMYFCASSAPQETQYFGPGTRLLVL.

The gene calls are TRBV7-3 and TRBJ2-6; 11 nucleotides line up with TRBD1. The CDR3 has 15 amino acids. J was trimmed by 4 bases and V by 8 bases; bases with no gene match: 4. Germline V CDR1 and CDR2: SGHTA, FQGTGA. This CDR3 is CASGQGASGANVLTF. The CDR3 DNA reads as TGTGCCAGCGGACAGGGGGCGTCGGGGGCCAACGTCCTGACTTTC.

The V and J genes are TRBV6-5 and TRBJ1-1, with D possibly being TRBD1 (5 bases). The CDR3 runs to 13 residues. Germline loops: CDR1 MNHEY, CDR2 SVGAGI. Trimming took off 9 bases at V and 8 bases at J, with 19 bases between the two ends. The CDR3 nucleotides are TGTGCCAGTGCTCAGGGCAACCTACGGGAAGCTTTCTTT. This sequence encodes CASAQGNLREAFF.

The chain employs TRBV7-3 and TRBJ2-3, with no clear D. The germline CDR1 and CDR2 sequences are SGHTA and FQGTGA. This CDR3 is built from 17 residues. V shed 2 bases and J shed 0 bases, with 15 bases lying between them. CDR3 protein: CASSLGDGITSTDTQYF. The DNA of the CDR3 is TGTGCCAGCAGCTTAGGTGACGGAATTACTAGCACAGATACGCAGTATTTT. Full variable domain (missing parts from reference TRBV7-3 and TRBJ2-3): GAGVSQTPSNKVTEKGKYVELRCDPISGHTALYWYRQSLGQGPEFLIYFQGTGAADDSGLPNDRFFAVRPEGSVSTLKIQRTERGDSAVYLCASSLGDGITSTDTQYFGPGTRLTVL.

This chain uses TRBV5-6 with TRBJ1-3, with D uncertain. This CDR3 spans 16 amino acids. V was pared by 0 bases and J by 6 bases, with 16 bases between. Germline-derived CDR1 and CDR2 are SGHDT and YYEEEE. The CDR3 here is CASSLGRVYPLNTIYF. In nucleotides, the CDR3 is TGTGCCAGCAGCTTGGGTAGGGTATACCCCCTAAACACCATATATTTT.

The chain recombines TRBV11-2 with TRBJ2-2; no firm D call. CDR1 is SGHAT and CDR2 is FQNNGV in the germline V gene. The CDR3 is 14 residues long. The V and J ends lost 6 bases and 0 bases respectively, with 8 bases between them. In DNA form, the CDR3 reads TGTGCCAGCAGAGGACCTGCGAACACCGGGGAGCTGTTTTTT. Translated: CASRGPANTGELFF.